The 14 T cell receptor beta chains in this list originate from one sample, sequenced in a study of identical twins. TCRdb processed the 5' RACE reads anew with MiXCR; each CDR3 protein has one entry. This sample carries approximately 260,000 distinct CDR3 sequences, around 8.8% of them seen once, and the ten largest clones take 3%. This same sample was also taken into another study, of yellow fever vaccine responses in identical twins.

Sequenced material: CD8+ T cells sorted from blood. All receptors derive from a woman between 18 and 29 years old in good health.

V and J are TRBV5-5 and TRBJ2-1; tentatively, D is TRBD1 (5 bases). Germline values: CDR1 SGHKS, CDR2 YYEKEE (reference sequence). The CDR3 runs 14 residues. V was shortened by 9 bases and J by 7 bases, with 20 bases between the two germline ends. Here the CDR3 reads CAMGPRAEQNEQFF. The DNA of the CDR3 is TGTGCCATGGGCCCCAGGGCGGAGCAGAATGAGCAGTTCTTC.

V gene TRBV9 combines with J gene TRBJ2-3; TRBD1 matches at 8 bases. Trimming at V came to 4 bases and at J to 2 bases, leaving 9 bases not matched to a gene. The CDR3 extends over 16 amino acids. Germline V lookup: CDR1 SGDLS, CDR2 YYNGEE. Written as DNA, the CDR3 is TGTGCCAGCAGCCCGGACAGGGCTTTACCCACAGATACGCAGTATTTT. Its protein product is CASSPDRALPTDTQYF.

This clonotype came up many times. The rearrangement uses TRBV5-1 and TRBJ2-2; D call uncertain. With 4 bases removed from V and 2 bases from J, the gap between germline ends came to 12 bases. CDR3 length: 15 residues. Germline V gives CDR1 SGHRS, CDR2 YFSETQ. In DNA, the CDR3 is TGCGCCAGCAGCCCGGGCGAGACCAACACCGGGGAGCTGTTTTTT. Residues: CASSPGETNTGELFF.

V is TRBV5-1 and J is TRBJ2-3; 7 bases map to TRBD2. CDR1 and CDR2 (germline): SGHRS, YFSETQ. This CDR3 spans 15 amino acids. V dropped 1 base and J dropped 1; count of bases not matched to a gene: 3. CDR3 sequence (DNA): TGCGCCAGCAGCTTGACCCTAGCGGGCACAGATACGCAGTATTTT. Translation: CASSLTLAGTDTQYF.

This clonotype showed up just a few times. The V gene is TRBV14, the J gene TRBJ2-7; TRBD1 is a possible D gene (5 bases). Trimming stripped 4 bases from V and 4 bases from J, with 20 bases between. CDR1 SGHDN and CDR2 FVKESK come from the germline V gene. The CDR3 totals 16 residues. The CDR3 loop reads CASSLSHQGKGYEQYF. The CDR3, as DNA: TGTGCCAGCAGCCTAAGCCACCAGGGAAAAGGGTACGAGCAGTACTTC.

This clonotype was seen once. V usage is TRBV7-9 and J usage is TRBJ2-3; no definite D call. V was pared by 10 bases and J by 2 bases, with 16 bases between. Germline lookup yields CDR1 SEHNR and CDR2 FQNEAQ (reference sequence). The CDR3 is 14 amino acids. The CDR3 DNA reads TGTGCCATGGGCCCTGACCGCGTCACAGATACGCAGTATTTT. This translates into CAMGPDRVTDTQYF.

This clonotype was detected only a few times. The chain combines TRBV11-2 with TRBJ2-7; TRBD2 matches at 13 bases. J gave up 0 bases and V 1 base, and 6 bases lay outside the gene matches. Germline V gene data show CDR1 as SGHAT and CDR2 as FQNNGV. The CDR3 runs 18 residues. Here the CDR3 reads CASSLVTSGRLTSYEQYF. CDR3 DNA: TGTGCCAGCAGCTTAGTGACTAGCGGGAGGCTTACCTCCTACGAGCAGTACTTC.

The chain joins TRBV20-1 to TRBJ2-3; 7 nucleotides line up with TRBD2. V was pared by 0 bases and J by 0 bases, with 9 bases of the junction left unmatched. Germline lookup yields CDR1 DFQATT and CDR2 SNEGSKA (reference sequence). The CDR3 runs to 17 residues. CDR3 bases: TGCAGTGCTAGAGATTATCTAGCGGTTTTTAGCACAGATACGCAGTATTTT. It encodes CSARDYLAVFSTDTQYF.

Ten or more counts support this clonotype. The rearrangement joins TRBV6-5 to TRBJ2-7; D is undetermined. CDR1 MNHEY and CDR2 SVGAGI come from the germline V gene. The CDR3 covers 16 residues. V was pared by 4 bases and J by 0 bases, with 16 bases between. CDR3 in amino acids: CASSFGATFSSYEQYF. The CDR3 region has the DNA TGTGCCAGCAGTTTCGGCGCCACCTTCAGCTCCTACGAGCAGTACTTC.

The genes are TRBV18 and TRBJ2-5, with TRBD1 matching over 8 bases. CDR1 is KGHSH, CDR2 LQKENI, per germline. The CDR3 is 14 residues long. J lost 1 base, V lost 3 bases, and 1 base had no gene match. In nucleotides, the CDR3 is TGTGCCAGCTCACCGGACAGGGCCCAAGAGACCCAGTACTTC. This translates into CASSPDRAQETQYF.

V is TRBV7-9 and J is TRBJ2-2; 9 bases are a match to TRBD1. Germline V gene data show CDR1 as SEHNR and CDR2 as FQNEAQ (reference sequence). CDR3 length: 14 amino acids. Losses at the gene ends were 4 bases for V and 6 bases for J; bases not matched to a gene: 3. The CDR3: CASSWTGVPGELFF. The CDR3 nucleotides are TGTGCCAGCAGCTGGACAGGGGTACCCGGGGAGCTGTTTTTT.

The chain employs TRBV7-8 and TRBJ2-7; D remains ambiguous. The CDR3 sequence is 16 residues long. Per the germline V gene, CDR1 is SGHVS and CDR2 is FQNEAQ. Trimming left V 1 base short and J 1 base short, with 14 bases between. CDR3 nucleotides: TGTGCCAGCAGCTTAGTATTGACGGATCCTTCCTACGAGCAGTACTTC. It is translated as CASSLVLTDPSYEQYF.

This clonotype was found a few times. The V and J genes are TRBV18 and TRBJ2-2; D may be TRBD2 (5 bases). Germline V gene data show CDR1 as KGHSH and CDR2 as LQKENI. The CDR3 spans 15 residues. Trimming left V 2 bases short and J 1 base short, with 8 bases between. The CDR3, as DNA: TGTGCCAGCTCACCATATAGCGAGAACACCGGGGAGCTGTTTTTT. Protein product: CASSPYSENTGELFF.

In its sample, this clonotype was seen many times. This chain uses TRBV3-1 with TRBJ2-1; 7 bases line up with TRBD2. The CDR3 runs to 17 residues. Germline CDR1 is LGHDT and CDR2 is YNNKEL (reference sequence). V was pared by 0 bases and J by 2 bases, with 7 bases of the junction left unmatched. The CDR3 protein is CASSQDLAGVPYNEQFF. CDR3 sequence (DNA): TGTGCCAGCAGCCAAGATCTGGCGGGAGTCCCCTACAATGAGCAGTTCTTC.